This TCR beta chain was recorded in a study of blood T cell repertoires in COVID-19. Study summary: Both acute and convalescent COVID-19 samples were obtained from the United States, Italy and Spain. Sample material is recorded as cDNA or gDNA derived from T cells, B-cell-depleted T cells, or PBMCs.

Germline V lookup: CDR1 KGHSH, CDR2 LQKENI. The CDR3 consists of 14 residues. To note about this clone: The junction departs from germline at one end; a sequencing error may be responsible.

Assignments of participants to cohorts depended upon their own reported clinical history. Cohort 3 recovered donors had two negative PCRs, clearance, or symptom resolution. Clones were sequenced by immunoSEQ multiplex PCR, and TCRdb holds only the in-frame ones, with some missing. The sample has 220,000 or so clones; around 83% are singletons. Sequencing was performed on PBMCs or T cells enriched from blood (not recorded which). The receptor was derived from a woman between 40 and 55 years old who had recovered from COVID-19. The V and J genes are TRBV18 and TRBJ2-4; TRBD1 matches at 9 bases. As DNA, the CDR3 is TGTGCCACCTCACGGACAGGGGTAGGAAACATTCAGTACTTC. Translated: CATSRTGVGNIQYF.